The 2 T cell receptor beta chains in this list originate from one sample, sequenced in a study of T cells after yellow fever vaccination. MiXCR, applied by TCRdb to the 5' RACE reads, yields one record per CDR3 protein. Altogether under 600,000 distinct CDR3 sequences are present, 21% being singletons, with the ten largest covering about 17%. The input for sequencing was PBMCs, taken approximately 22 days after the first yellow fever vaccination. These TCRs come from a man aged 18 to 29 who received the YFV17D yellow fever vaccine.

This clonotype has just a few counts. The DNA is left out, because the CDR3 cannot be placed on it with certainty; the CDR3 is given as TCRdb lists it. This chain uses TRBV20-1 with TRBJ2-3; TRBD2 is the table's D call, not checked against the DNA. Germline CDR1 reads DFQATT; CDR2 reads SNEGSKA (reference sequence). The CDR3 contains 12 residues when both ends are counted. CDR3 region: CSAVGTGTSPYF.

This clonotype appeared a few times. CDR3 bases: TGTGCCAGCAGCGCCAGTGGGGGGGCGGCAAACATTCAGTACTTC. Amino acids: CASSASGGAANIQYF. The chain combines TRBV25-1 with TRBJ2-4; D is possibly TRBD2 (7 bases). This CDR3 is built from 15 residues. In germline, CDR1 is MGHDK, CDR2 SYGVNS. The V end was cut by 6 bases, the J end by 6 bases, with 18 bases between. Complete variable domain (other parts from reference TRBV25-1 and TRBJ2-4): EADIYQTPRYLVIGTGKKITLECSQTMGHDKMYWYQQDPGMELHLIHYSYGVNSTEKGDLSSESTVSRIRTEHFPLTLESARPSHTSQYLCASSASGGAANIQYFGAGTRLSVL.